This TCR beta chain was observed in a study of vaccination and CD4 T cells after COVID-19. As to treatment: roughly 10-day PBMC culture with coronavirus spike peptide pools or control peptides (ViraFEST assay). After expanding antigen-specific T cells with peptide pools, ViraFEST sequenced their TCRs. Peptide pools at around 9.1 ug/ml, together with around 10 IU/ml IL-2, were added to cultures of some 2 million PBMCs per well. Cultures got half-medium changes with IL-2 on days 3 and 7. Sequencing of the DNA from cultured CD4+ T cells was carried out with the Oncomine TCR Beta short-read assay. Cultures of CD4+ T cells served as the source for extracting genomic DNA. TCRdb reprocessed the PCR reads via MiXCR and lists one record per CDR3 protein. Counted here are 15,000 to 20,000 distinct CDR3 sequences, roughly 50% occurring once; the ten biggest clones make up 7.5% to 10%. The germline gives CDR1 SNHLY, CDR2 FYNNEI. Trimming took off 10 bases at V and 0 bases at J, with 12 bases between the two ends. The length of the CDR3 is 13 residues.

Points on this clonotype: The target antigen is unknown.

This clonotype originated in a human donor who had recovered from COVID-19. This chain links TRBV2 with TRBJ1-1, with unresolved D. The sample consisted of CD4+ T cells from blood, cultured in vitro. The CDR3 DNA reads TGTGCCACCTGCGGGCAGTTGAACACTGAAGCTTTCTTT. It translates to CATCGQLNTEAFF.